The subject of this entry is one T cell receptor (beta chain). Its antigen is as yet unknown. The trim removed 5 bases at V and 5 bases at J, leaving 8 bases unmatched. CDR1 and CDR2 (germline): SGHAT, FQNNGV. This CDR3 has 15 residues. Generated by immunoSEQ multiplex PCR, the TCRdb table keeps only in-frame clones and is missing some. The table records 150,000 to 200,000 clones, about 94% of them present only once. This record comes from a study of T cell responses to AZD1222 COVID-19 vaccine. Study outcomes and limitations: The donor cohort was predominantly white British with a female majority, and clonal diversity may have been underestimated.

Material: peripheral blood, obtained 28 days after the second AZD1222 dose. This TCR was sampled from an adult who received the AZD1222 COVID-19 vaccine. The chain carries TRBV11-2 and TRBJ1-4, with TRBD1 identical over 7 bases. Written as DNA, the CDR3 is TGTGCCAGCAGCCCACGACAGGGTCTCAATGAAAAACTGTTTTTT. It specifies CASSPRQGLNEKLFF.